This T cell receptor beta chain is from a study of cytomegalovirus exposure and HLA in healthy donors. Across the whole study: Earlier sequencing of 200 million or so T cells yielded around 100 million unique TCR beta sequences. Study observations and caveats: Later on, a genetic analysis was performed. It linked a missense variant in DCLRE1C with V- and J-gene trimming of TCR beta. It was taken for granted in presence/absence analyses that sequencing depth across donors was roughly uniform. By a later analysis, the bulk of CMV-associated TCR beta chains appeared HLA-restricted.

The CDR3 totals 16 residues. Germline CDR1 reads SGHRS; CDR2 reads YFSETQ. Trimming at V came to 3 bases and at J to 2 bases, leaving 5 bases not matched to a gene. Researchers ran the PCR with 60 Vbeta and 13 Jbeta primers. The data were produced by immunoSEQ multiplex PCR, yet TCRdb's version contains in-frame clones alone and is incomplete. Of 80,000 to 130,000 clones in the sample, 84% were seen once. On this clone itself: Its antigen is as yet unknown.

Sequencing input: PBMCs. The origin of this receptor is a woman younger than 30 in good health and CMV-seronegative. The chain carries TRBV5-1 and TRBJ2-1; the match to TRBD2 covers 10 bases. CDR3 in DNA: TGCGCCAGCAGCTCCTCTAGCGGGGGAACCTACAATGAGCAGTTCTTC. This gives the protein CASSSSSGGTYNEQFF.